This T cell receptor (beta chain) was sequenced in a study of OX40 agonist ivuxolimab in advanced cancers. Background on the study: Patients in the trial were receiving intravenous ivuxolimab every 2 weeks, at doses of 0.01 to 10 mg/kg. Among those enrolled, mean age was 60 years (range 23 to 79) and 82.7% were male.

This CDR3 has 13 amino acids. Trimming cost V 10 bases and J 2 bases, with 14 bases left between them. Germline lookup yields CDR1 LNHDA and CDR2 SQIVND (reference sequence). The study's findings and limits: At 0.1 to 3.0 mg/kg and by week 6, clonal expansion occurred in CD4+ and CD8+ blood T cells. Certain nonresponders likewise exhibited a low normalized T-cell clonal expansion.

Regarding this clone: Its specificity is not known.

Only in-frame clones appear in the TCRdb table, and some are missing; sequencing was by immunoSEQ multiplex PCR. The sample carries roughly 15,000 clones, approximately 82% recorded once. V gene TRBV19 combines with J gene TRBJ1-1; the D is unclear. The source was CD4+ or CD8+ T cells sorted from blood, collected in a trial of the OX40 agonist ivuxolimab. The clonotype was recovered from an adult with an advanced solid tumor such as melanoma, head and neck, liver or kidney cancer. The CDR3 nucleotides read TGTGCCACACGGGCGGGGTTAAACACTGAAGCTTTCTTT. As protein: CATRAGLNTEAFF.